A single sample gave rise to the 20 T cell receptor beta chains below, sequenced in a study of cytomegalovirus exposure and HLA in healthy donors. PCR involved 60 Vbeta and 13 Jbeta primers. Libraries were prepared by immunoSEQ multiplex PCR; TCRdb keeps only in-frame clonotypes and omits some of them. The table has about 120,000 clones, over 8% seen once. The sample was PBMCs. The receptor set was obtained from a man younger than 40 in good health and CMV-seronegative.

This clone has only a few counts. The rearrangement joins TRBV6-5 to TRBJ1-1; TRBD1 matches 8 bases. CDR1 and CDR2 (germline): MNHEY, SVGAGI. The CDR3 contains 13 residues. With V trimmed by 5 bases and J by 3 bases, 2 bases remained unmatched. The CDR3 here is CASSTGGYTEAFF. As DNA, the CDR3 is TGTGCCAGCAGTACAGGGGGGTACACTGAAGCTTTCTTT.

This clone was detected a few times. The CDR3 nucleotides are TGTGCCAGCAGTGAACAGTCAGGAGCGGGAGATACGCAGTATTTT. This gives the protein CASSEQSGAGDTQYF. V and J are TRBV2 and TRBJ2-3, with D perhaps TRBD2 (6 bases). In germline, CDR1 is SNHLY, CDR2 FYNNEI. The CDR3 runs to 15 residues. V was clipped by 2 bases and J by 5 bases, with 14 bases between them.

This clone was detected a few times. This sequence joins TRBV7-9 and TRBJ1-1; D remains ambiguous. CDR1 and CDR2 from the germline V gene are SEHNR and FQNEAQ (reference sequence). The CDR3 is 11 residues long. The germline V and J ends were trimmed by 5 bases and 10 bases, with 11 bases remaining between them. CDR3 sequence (DNA): TGTGCCAGCAGCCGACAAAGCGGAGCTTTCTTT. Translation gives CASSRQSGAFF.

Only a few counts were recorded for this clone. The genes are TRBV30 and TRBJ1-2; tentative D call: TRBD1 (6 bases). With 0 bases removed from V and 8 bases from J, the gap between germline ends came to 13 bases. This CDR3 is 13 amino acids long. CDR1 is GTSNPN, CDR2 SVGIG, per germline (reference sequence). For the CDR3, the DNA is TGTGCCTGGAGTGTACCAGGGGCTCAGGGCTACACCTTC. It encodes CAWSVPGAQGYTF.

This clone turned up a few times. The chain has TRBV7-9 and TRBJ2-1; 11 positions agree with TRBD2. The CDR3 has 17 amino acids. Germline CDR1 reads SEHNR; CDR2 reads FQNEAQ (reference sequence). V gave up 5 bases and J gave up 0 bases; unmatched junction bases: 6. The CDR3 nucleotides are TGTGCCAGCAGCCCTACTAGCGGGGGCCGCTCCTACAATGAGCAGTTCTTC. Translation: CASSPTSGGRSYNEQFF.

This clone was picked up a small number of times. The V and J genes are TRBV27 and TRBJ2-7; 11 bases match TRBD1. Unmatched junction bases numbered 8, after V lost 6 bases and J lost 7 bases. The CDR3 length is 14 residues. CDR1 and CDR2 (germline): MNHEY, SMNVEV (reference sequence). The CDR3 nucleotides are TGTGCCAGCAGCCAGGGGACAGGGGGAATGGAGCAGTACTTC. This codes for CASSQGTGGMEQYF.

The gene calls are TRBV20-1 and TRBJ2-5; tentative D call: TRBD1 (5 bases). Trimming left V 7 bases short and J 5 bases short, with 11 bases between. Germline assignment: CDR1 DFQATT and CDR2 SNEGSKA (reference sequence). The CDR3 has 11 residues. The CDR3 bases are TGCAGTGGTCAGGGTTGGGAGACCCAGTACTTC. Its protein product is CSGQGWETQYF.

The rearrangement links TRBV10-1 to TRBJ1-1, with TRBD1 matching 8 bases. V lost 5 bases to trimming and J lost 3 bases; unmatched junction nucleotides: 2. Looked up from germline, CDR1 is WNHNN and CDR2 is SYGVQD (reference sequence). The CDR3 runs 13 residues. The CDR3 spells CASSHRGDTEAFF. The CDR3 bases are TGCGCCAGCAGTCACAGGGGGGACACTGAAGCTTTCTTT.

A few counts support this clone. The chain links TRBV30 to TRBJ1-2, with D tentatively TRBD1 (6 bases). The CDR3 is made up of 11 amino acids. The V end was cut by 5 bases, the J end by 7 bases, with 11 bases between. Germline V gene sequence: CDR1 GTSNPN, CDR2 SVGIG (reference sequence). CDR3 coding DNA: TGTGCCTGGGATTTAGGGGGTGGCTACACCTTC. Translating it yields CAWDLGGGYTF.

This rearrangement joins TRBV25-1 to TRBJ1-6, with D maybe TRBD1 (5 bases). The V and J ends lost 5 bases and 10 bases respectively, with 9 bases between them. This CDR3 comprises 12 residues. Per germline, CDR1 MGHDK and CDR2 SYGVNS. DNA of the CDR3: TGTGCCAGCAGTCGGACACGCTCACCCCTCCACTTT. Translating it yields CASSRTRSPLHF.

V usage is TRBV19 and J usage is TRBJ2-6; 8 bases fit TRBD2. Germline V CDR1 and CDR2: LNHDA, SQIVND (reference sequence). CDR3 length: 15 amino acids. The trim removed 5 bases at V and 2 bases at J, leaving 2 bases unmatched. The CDR3 DNA follows: TGTGCCAGTAGTTCCGGGGGGGCTGGGGCCAACGTCCTGACTTTC. Protein: CASSSGGAGANVLTF.

This clone showed up just a few times. J is TRBJ2-5 and V is TRBV6-1; D remains ambiguous. Germline CDR1 and CDR2: MNHNS and SASEGT. There are 14 residues in the CDR3. The germline V and J ends were trimmed by 4 bases and 5 bases, with 14 bases remaining between them. The CDR3 sequence: CASSGLGPLETQYF. In DNA form, the CDR3 reads TGTGCCAGCAGTGGGTTGGGCCCGCTTGAGACCCAGTACTTC.

The chain has TRBV28 and TRBJ2-1; 12 bases fit TRBD1. V lost 7 bases, J lost 7 bases, and 11 bases stayed unmatched. CDR3 length equals 16 residues. Per the germline V gene, CDR1 is MDHEN and CDR2 is SYDVKM. CDR3: CASNHQGTGGWNEQFF. The CDR3 DNA sequence: TGTGCCAGCAACCATCAAGGGACAGGGGGCTGGAATGAGCAGTTCTTC.

This clone was picked up a small number of times. V and J are TRBV2 and TRBJ1-1; D gene uncertain. The CDR3 runs 12 residues. Trimming stripped 6 bases from V and 8 bases from J, with 13 bases between. Germline values: CDR1 SNHLY, CDR2 FYNNEI. This CDR3 reads CASRPRSYEAFF. As DNA, the CDR3 is TGTGCCAGCAGACCTAGGTCCTACGAAGCTTTCTTT.

V usage is TRBV30 and J usage is TRBJ2-7; maybe TRBD1 (5 bases). The CDR3 runs to 13 residues. The germline V gene has CDR1 GTSNPN and CDR2 SVGIG (reference sequence). The V and J ends lost 4 bases and 0 bases respectively, with 10 bases between them. CDR3: CAWNQGNSYEQYF. The CDR3 DNA sequence: TGTGCCTGGAACCAGGGCAACTCCTACGAGCAGTACTTC.

This clone has more than one count but fewer than ten. V usage is TRBV27 and J usage is TRBJ2-7; possibly TRBD1 for D (6 bases). The CDR3 is 14 residues long. Germline-derived CDR1 and CDR2 are MNHEY and SMNVEV (reference sequence). With 4 bases removed from V and 7 bases from J, the gap between germline ends came to 17 bases. The CDR3, as DNA: TGTGCCAGCAGTTCCCCCAGGGGAGTTGGAGAGCAGTACTTC. Translated: CASSSPRGVGEQYF.

The rearrangement uses TRBV7-2 and TRBJ1-1; D is perhaps TRBD1 (6 bases). The germline V gene encodes CDR1 SGHTA and CDR2 FQGNSA. The CDR3 contains 15 residues. The V and J ends lost 6 bases and 1 base respectively, with 15 bases between them. The CDR3 reads CASSKGGAGNTEAFF. Written as DNA, the CDR3 is TGTGCCAGCAGTAAGGGGGGGGCCGGGAACACTGAAGCTTTCTTT.

The chain couples TRBV5-4 to TRBJ2-1, with D possibly TRBD1 on 6 matching bases. There are 13 residues in the CDR3. V lost 4 bases to trimming and J lost 7 bases, with 12 bases between them. Germline V lookup: CDR1 SGHNT, CDR2 YYREEE (reference sequence). The CDR3 spells CASSIPDRNEQFF. DNA for the CDR3: TGTGCCAGCAGCATCCCTGACAGGAATGAGCAGTTCTTC.

The chain employs TRBV5-8 and TRBJ1-2, with a weak D call TRBD1 (5 bases). Trimming cost V 4 bases and J 4 bases, with 20 bases left between them. The CDR3 extends over 16 amino acids. Germline V gives CDR1 SGHTS, CDR2 YDEGEE. The CDR3 sequence is CASSLWDYNSGYGYTF. The CDR3 DNA follows: TGTGCCAGCAGCCTCTGGGACTACAATTCGGGCTATGGCTACACCTTC.

The chain is built from TRBV9 and TRBJ2-2; 9 bases align to TRBD1. The CDR3 consists of 15 residues. The J segment lost 5 bases and the V segment lost 1 base, leaving 3 bases of the junction unmatched. Germline values: CDR1 SGDLS, CDR2 YYNGEE. The CDR3 DNA is TGTGCCAGCAGCGTATCCGGGACAGGGACCGGGGAGCTGTTTTTT. It codes for CASSVSGTGTGELFF.